This T cell receptor beta chain was sequenced for a study of T-cell reconstitution after alpha-beta-depleted transplantation in children. Preparation of the TCRbeta library involved a method that used unique molecular identifiers. TCRdb redid the calling of the PCR reads with MiXCR, one entry per CDR3 protein. There are approximately 490,000 distinct CDR3 sequences in the sample; about 12% occur only once, and around 5.8% lies in the top ten. Germline-derived CDR1 and CDR2 are MGHDK and SYGVNS. V was cut by 1 base and J by 3 bases, with 7 bases left in between. The CDR3 spans 14 residues. The source was PBMCs from the stem cell graft donor, collected from the stem cell graft. The source of this sequence is a human donor who donated a stem cell graft to a child with combined immunodeficiency. J is TRBJ2-1 and V is TRBV25-1; tentative D call: TRBD2 (6 bases). CDR3 sequence (DNA): TGTGCCAGCAGTGAATCGGACTACTACAATGAGCAGTTCTTC. Translation gives CASSESDYYNEQFF. Supplemented by reference TRBV25-1 and TRBJ2-1, the full variable domain reads EADIYQTPRYLVIGTGKKITLECSQTMGHDKMYWYQQDPGMELHLIHYSYGVNSTEKGDLSSESTVSRIRTEHFPLTLESARPSHTSQYLCASSESDYYNEQFFGPGTRLTVL.